Sequencing of this T cell receptor (beta chain) was carried out in a study of T cells expressing NK-cell markers. Study-wide points: Dominant NKG2C+ clonotypes accounted for about 1.0-8% of CD8+ T cells in six donors.

Germline-derived CDR1 and CDR2 are MDHEN and SYDVKM. This CDR3 has 14 amino acids. Of note for this clonotype: As yet, its antigen is unknown.

TCRdb reprocessed the 5' RACE reads; each CDR3 protein has one entry and no DNA is given. Its listing shows about 450,000 distinct CDR3 sequences. The J gene is TRBJ1-4, the V gene TRBV28. Input material: blood T cells: a sorted CD56 or NKG2C T cell subset, CD4+ or CD8+ T cells, or bulk PBMC T cells (not recorded which). The receptor was derived from a woman aged 18 to 75 in good health. CDR3 residues: CASSLSSLNEKLFF.